This passage covers 6 T cell receptor beta chains from one sample sequenced in a study of response to subunit inactivated influenza vaccine. TCRdb re-called the RT-PCR reads with MiXCR, one entry per CDR3 protein. In the table there are around 480,000 distinct CDR3 sequences, roughly 9.7% of which are singletons. The source was PBMCs from blood, collected 40 to 50 days after vaccination. The receptors come from a man over 45 who received an inactivated influenza vaccine.

The chain carries TRBV6-2 or TRBV6-3 and TRBJ2-7; 9 bases align to TRBD1. CDR3 length equals 14 residues. The V gene end was trimmed by 0 bases and the J gene end by 13 bases; junction bases not matched to a gene: 10. The germline V gene encodes CDR1 MNHEY and CDR2 SVGEGT. The CDR3 DNA sequence: TGTGCCAGCAGTTACTCGATTCTAGGACAGGGGAATTACTTC. This translates into CASSYSILGQGNYF.

This chain joins TRBV5-4 and TRBJ2-4; no firm D call. Germline V gives CDR1 SGHNT, CDR2 YYREEE (reference sequence). The CDR3 has 14 residues. With 1 base removed from V and 0 bases from J, the gap between germline ends came to 5 bases. The CDR3 DNA follows: TGTGCCAGCAGCTTGTCGGGAGCCAAAAACATTCAGTACTTC. It specifies CASSLSGAKNIQYF.

The rearrangement links TRBV27 to TRBJ2-5, with D perhaps matching TRBD2 (5 bases). The CDR3 runs to 13 residues. Germline CDR1 reads MNHEY; CDR2 reads SMNVEV (reference sequence). Trimming removed 6 bases from V and 3 bases from J, with 11 bases in between. The CDR3: CASSRRRKETQYF. CDR3 DNA: TGTGCCAGCAGCCGCAGGAGGAAAGAGACCCAGTACTTC.

V gene TRBV29-1 combines with J gene TRBJ2-5, with TRBD1 as a possible D gene (6 bases). Germline-derived CDR1 and CDR2 are SQVTM and ANQGSEA. The germline V and J ends were trimmed by 6 bases and 3 bases, with 14 bases remaining between them. The CDR3 is 13 residues long. The CDR3 DNA reads as TGCAGCGTATCGGACAGCCTAAAAGAGACCCAGTACTTC. Protein product: CSVSDSLKETQYF.

This clonotype was detected many times. The chain is built from TRBV20-1 and TRBJ2-7; 8 positions agree with TRBD2. Germline V gene data show CDR1 as DFQATT and CDR2 as SNEGSKA (reference sequence). With 0 bases clipped from V and 2 bases from J, the junction kept 6 bases outside the gene matches. The CDR3 totals 15 residues. This CDR3 reads CSARDYKREPYEQYF. CDR3 nucleotides: TGCAGTGCTAGAGACTATAAGCGGGAGCCCTACGAGCAGTACTTC.

The sample holds a few counts of this clonotype. The chain employs TRBV18 and TRBJ2-1; 7 bases fit TRBD1. The length of the CDR3 is 14 residues. The germline V gene has CDR1 KGHSH and CDR2 LQKENI. Unmatched junction bases numbered 10, after V lost 5 bases and J lost 9 bases. CDR3 sequence: CASSADRLSGEQFF. CDR3 bases: TGTGCCAGCTCAGCGGACAGGTTAAGTGGTGAGCAGTTCTTC.